The rows below give T cell receptor beta chains drawn from one sample of a study of T cells in Graves' hyperthyroidism and ophthalmopathy. TCRdb re-called the multiplex PCR reads through MiXCR, storing one row per CDR3 protein. The table shows around 360,000 distinct CDR3 sequences, with 12% to 15% occurring only once. The sample comprised blood. The source of these receptors is a woman aged 60-75 years with Graves' ophthalmopathy. Each CDR3 is given without its conserved first and last residue.

TRBV6-1	TRBJ2-5	ASSEASGTAGTSQY
TRBV10-1	TRBJ2-1	ASSRGGAGVSYNEQF
TRBV11-2	TRBJ2-1	ASSLLARLASNEQF
TRBV19	TRBJ1-5	ASSFRDSAQH
TRBV20-1	TRBJ2-7	SATGTSASYEQY
TRBV28	TRBJ1-5	ASSTTGEIYSNQPQH
TRBV11-2	TRBJ2-7	ASSLGRTGSYEQY
TRBV2	TRBJ2-3	ASSLGISTDTQY
TRBV4-1	TRBJ1-4	ASSQETPIKLF
TRBV9	TRBJ2-2	ASSVYTGRDTGELF
TRBV11-2	TRBJ2-7	ASRQRSVSYEQY
TRBV5-4	TRBJ2-6	ASSLDGVTGANVLT
TRBV24-1	TRBJ2-2	ATSDLGGLNTGELF
TRBV27	TRBJ2-7	ASTPYSGRNYEQY
TRBV19	TRBJ2-1	ASSIGLASAVYNEQF
TRBV4-2	TRBJ2-2	ASSQDGAAGVTGELF
TRBV2	TRBJ2-4	ASIGQGRTKNIQY
TRBV6-6	TRBJ2-7	ASSYSIGTSYYEQY
TRBV12-3/TRBV12-4	TRBJ2-7	ASSGYYEQY
TRBV5-1	TRBJ2-1	ASGLGVSYNEQF
TRBV12-3/TRBV12-4	TRBJ2-7	ASREGVEQY
TRBV10-3	TRBJ2-6	AIRDGPGANILT
TRBV20-1	TRBJ2-3	SARGLAGELADTQY
TRBV5-1	TRBJ1-6	ASRGPGQGSNSPLH
TRBV7-9	TRBJ2-3	ASSPQGAADTQY
TRBV5-1	TRBJ1-5	ASSLGGGGGNQPQH
TRBV3-1	TRBJ2-2	ASSHRPDGELF
TRBV9	TRBJ2-3	ASSEDTSTDTQY
TRBV5-1	TRBJ2-1	ASSPGTRDEQF
TRBV3-1	TRBJ2-1	ASSPVPGGRYNEQF
TRBV10-2	TRBJ2-2	ASTPGTTNTGELF
TRBV29-1	TRBJ2-1	SVERPLSSYNEQF
TRBV14	TRBJ2-5	ASSPSGLETQY
TRBV5-1	TRBJ2-5	ASSITGAGETQY
TRBV18	TRBJ2-1	ASSLGTGFNEQF
TRBV25-1	TRBJ1-3	ASSVGAGSSGNTIY
TRBV2	TRBJ1-4	ASSEGLIREEKLF